This is a list of T cell receptor beta chains from one sample in a study of cytomegalovirus exposure and HLA in healthy donors. Measured with immunoSEQ multiplex PCR; TCRdb has only the in-frame clones, and not every one. The table has 130,000 to 150,000 clones, 75% to 90% seen once. The sample comprised PBMCs. The receptors come from a woman between 25 and 40 years old in good health and CMV-seronegative. The CDR3 runs from the conserved cysteine through the conserved F or W. The D gene is left open where the match is weak. Only part of the rows carry a size: once, few, many, or a class if the clone is expanded.

>.|TRBJ2-2|TRBV28|.
TGTGCCAGCAGTTTGAGAGGGACTTCCGGGGAGCTGTTTTTT
CASSLRGTSGELFF
>.|TRBJ2-2|TRBV7-2|TRBD1
TGTGCCAGCAGCTTAAGTGGGAGACAGGGAGAGCTGTTTTTT
CASSLSGRQGELFF
>.|TRBJ2-1|TRBV5-1|TRBD2
TGCGCCAGCAGCCTCGTGACTAGCGTTGGTGAGCAGTTCTTC
CASSLVTSVGEQFF
>.|TRBJ1-1|TRBV7-9|.
TGTTCCAGCAGCTTAGCCTATGAAGCTTTCTTT
CSSSLAYEAFF
>.|TRBJ2-7|TRBV2|.
TGTGCCAGCAGCGCAGGGGCCCCCTACGAGCAGTACTTC
CASSAGAPYEQYF
>.|TRBJ2-3|TRBV4-1|TRBD2
TGCGCCAGCAGCCAAGATCTAACTAGCGGGAGCACAGATACGCAGTATTTT
CASSQDLTSGSTDTQYF
>.|TRBJ2-1|TRBV19|TRBD1
TGTGCCAGTAGTATTCTGACAGGGGCTTCCTACAATGAGCAGTTCTTC
CASSILTGASYNEQFF
>.|TRBJ1-6|TRBV2|.
TGTGCCAACTCCCAGGGTAATTCACCCCTCCACTTT
CANSQGNSPLHF
>.|TRBJ1-2|TRBV4-2|TRBD1
TGTGCCAGCAGCCACGCAGGACAGGGGGCGCTTGGCTACACCTTC
CASSHAGQGALGYTF
>few|TRBJ2-2|TRBV5-6|TRBD2
TGTGCCAGCAGCACCGCTAGCGGGAGGGTGAACGGGGAGCTGTTTTTT
CASSTASGRVNGELFF
>few|TRBJ2-7|TRBV6-1|.
TGTGCCAGCAGTCCTCCGGTCTCCTACGAGCAGTACTTC
CASSPPVSYEQYF
>few|TRBJ2-2|TRBV5-1|.
TGCGCCAGCAGCTTGAATCCGGGTGGTGGCTCCGGGGAGCTGTTTTTT
CASSLNPGGGSGELFF
>.|TRBJ1-4|TRBV28|.
TGTGCCAGCCAGGTTGGAGGGGTAGGTGAAAAACTGTTTTTT
CASQVGGVGEKLFF
>.|TRBJ1-1|TRBV5-6|.
TGTGCCAGCAGCCGGGGGGCCGGTCGGAACACTGAAGCTTTCTTT
CASSRGAGRNTEAFF
>.|TRBJ2-5|TRBV11-2|TRBD2
TGTGCCAGCAGCCTCCCGCGAACACTAGCGGGGGGAAAGACCCAGTACTTC
CASSLPRTLAGGKTQYF
>.|TRBJ2-7|TRBV6-5|.
TGTGCCAGCAGCAGGGGTCTCGACGAGCAGTACTTC
CASSRGLDEQYF
>.|TRBJ1-2|TRBV7-9|TRBD1
TGTGCCAGCAGCGGGACAGGGCATGGCTACACCTTC
CASSGTGHGYTF
>few|TRBJ2-2|TRBV6-5|.
TGTGCCAGCTGCAGGGCTGGCGGGGAGCTGTTTTTT
CASCRAGGELFF
>.|TRBJ2-5|TRBV15|.
TGTGCCACCAGCAGAGGGTATAGCCAAGAGACCCAGTACTTC
CATSRGYSQETQYF
>.|TRBJ1-5|TRBV2|.
TGTGCCAGCAGTGGCCAGAGCAATCAGCCCCAGCATTTT
CASSGQSNQPQHF
>.|TRBJ2-1|TRBV7-2|.
TGTGCCAGCAGCATAACCGGGAGCTCCTACAATGAGCAGTTCTTC
CASSITGSSYNEQFF
>.|TRBJ1-3|TRBV10-3|TRBD1
TGTGCCATCAGAACAACAGGGGCGAAGGAGGGAAACACCATATATTTT
CAIRTTGAKEGNTIYF
>.|TRBJ1-2|TRBV27|.
TGTGCCAGCAGCCCGACTGCAGGGAACGTAGCGGTCTACTATGGCTACACCTTC
CASSPTAGNVAVYYGYTF